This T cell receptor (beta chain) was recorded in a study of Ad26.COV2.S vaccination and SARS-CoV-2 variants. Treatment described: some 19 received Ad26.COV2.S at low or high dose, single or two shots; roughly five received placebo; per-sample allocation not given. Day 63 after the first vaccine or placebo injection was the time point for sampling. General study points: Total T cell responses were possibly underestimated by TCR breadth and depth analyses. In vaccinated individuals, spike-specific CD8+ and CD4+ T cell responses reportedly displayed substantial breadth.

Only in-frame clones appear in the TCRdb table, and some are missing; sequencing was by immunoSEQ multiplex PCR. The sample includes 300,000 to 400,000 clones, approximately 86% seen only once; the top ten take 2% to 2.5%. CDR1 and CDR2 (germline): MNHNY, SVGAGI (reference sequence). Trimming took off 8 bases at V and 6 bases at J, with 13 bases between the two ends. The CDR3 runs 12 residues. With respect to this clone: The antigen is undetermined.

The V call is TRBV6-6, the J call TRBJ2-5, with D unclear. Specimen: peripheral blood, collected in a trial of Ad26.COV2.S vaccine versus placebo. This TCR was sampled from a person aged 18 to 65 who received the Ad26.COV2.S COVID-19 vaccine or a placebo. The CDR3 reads CASQAVEQTQYF. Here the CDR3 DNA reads TGTGCCAGCCAGGCGGTTGAGCAGACCCAGTACTTC.